These 9 T cell receptor beta chains share one sample of origin, sequenced in a study of immune cell composition in non-small cell lung cancer. TCRdb's table, derived via immunoSEQ multiplex PCR, lists solely in-frame clones and lacks some. Here the sample spans roughly 15,000 clones, approximately 70% being singletons. Source material: lung tumor tissue. These receptors were obtained from a human donor with non-small cell lung cancer.

This chain uses TRBV2 with TRBJ2-2; D is unclear. V lost 4 bases and J 3 bases, leaving 6 bases between the germline ends. CDR1 and CDR2 (germline): SNHLY, FYNNEI. The length of the CDR3 is 13 residues. The DNA for the CDR3 is TGTGCCAGCAGTGTGGCGGACACCGGGGAGCTGTTTTTT. Translation: CASSVADTGELFF.

The chain employs TRBV7-8 and TRBJ2-5; 7 nucleotides align to TRBD2. Trimming removed 5 bases from V and 5 bases from J; junction bases left unmatched: 17. Germline V gene data show CDR1 as SGHVS and CDR2 as FQNEAQ. The CDR3 runs 17 residues. The CDR3 DNA follows: TGTGCCAGCAGCCCTACGTCGGGGGGTTCCCTTATGGAGACCCAGTACTTC. Protein: CASSPTSGGSLMETQYF.

The chain couples TRBV6-1 to TRBJ1-1, with D possibly being TRBD1 (6 bases). The V end lost 6 bases, the J end lost 5 bases, and 19 bases lay between the germline ends. Germline V gene lookup returns CDR1 MNHNS and CDR2 SASEGT. The CDR3 length is 15 residues. DNA of the CDR3: TGTGCCAGCAGCAGCCGGGACACTATTCGGACTGAAGCTTTCTTT. Translation: CASSSRDTIRTEAFF.

This clone was picked up a small number of times. The V call is TRBV27, the J call TRBJ2-7; TRBD2 aligns across 8 bases. V was pared by 3 bases and J by 5 bases, with 9 bases of the junction left unmatched. The CDR3 is 15 amino acids. Germline V gives CDR1 MNHEY, CDR2 SMNVEV (reference sequence). The CDR3 loop is CASSFGWGLVDEQYF. The CDR3 coding sequence is TGTGCCAGCAGTTTCGGATGGGGACTAGTTGACGAGCAGTACTTC.

The chain carries TRBV7-3 and TRBJ2-3, with a tentative D call TRBD2 (6 bases). Between the trimmed V and J ends, which lost 3 bases and 0 bases, there was a span of 7 bases. This CDR3 spans 14 amino acids. CDR1 is SGHTA and CDR2 is FQGTGA in the germline V gene. CDR3 nucleotide sequence: TGTGCCAGCAGCTTGGGACTTAGCACAGATACGCAGTATTTT. This gives the protein CASSLGLSTDTQYF.

The chain uses TRBV6-1 and TRBJ1-5; D gene uncertain. The CDR3 is made up of 13 amino acids. Germline V gives CDR1 MNHNS, CDR2 SASEGT. Between the trimmed V and J ends, which lost 4 bases and 0 bases, there was a span of 4 bases. As DNA, the CDR3 is TGTGCCAGCAGTGCTAATAGCAATCAGCCCCAGCATTTT. This sequence encodes CASSANSNQPQHF.

The rearrangement joins TRBV11-2 to TRBJ2-7; possible D gene TRBD2, 6 bases. The CDR3 is 13 amino acids. Trimming took off 5 bases at V and 0 bases at J, with 8 bases between the two ends. Germline CDR1 SGHAT, CDR2 FQNNGV. The DNA of the CDR3 is TGTGCCAGCAGCGGGACTGACTCCTACGAGCAGTACTTC. It encodes CASSGTDSYEQYF.

The genes are TRBV7-2 and TRBJ2-1, with TRBD2 as a possible D gene (6 bases). The CDR3 length is 14 residues. Trimming pared 2 bases from V and 9 bases from J, leaving 14 bases between. Germline V gene data show CDR1 as SGHTA and CDR2 as FQGNSA. CDR3 region: CASSLQEGSPEQFF. CDR3 in DNA: TGTGCCAGCAGCTTACAGGAGGGCAGTCCTGAGCAGTTCTTC.

The V call is TRBV28, the J call TRBJ2-4, with D maybe TRBD1 (6 bases). The CDR3 contains 14 residues. CDR1 and CDR2 from the germline V gene are MDHEN and SYDVKM. Trimming removed 3 bases at V and 4 bases at J, with 10 bases between. In DNA form, the CDR3 reads TGTGCCAGCAGTTTCGCAGGGGCTAAAAACATTCAGTACTTC. This sequence encodes CASSFAGAKNIQYF. The whole variable domain, filled in from reference TRBV28 and TRBJ2-4, reads DVKVTQSSRYLVKRTGEKVFLECVQDMDHENMFWYRQDPGLGLRLIYFSYDVKMKEKGDIPEGYSVSREKKERFSLILESASTNQTSMYLCASSFAGAKNIQYFGAGTRLSVL.